Presented here are 8 T cell receptor beta chains from one specimen sequenced in a study of blood T cell repertoires in COVID-19. Only in-frame clones appear in the TCRdb table, and some are missing; sequencing was by immunoSEQ multiplex PCR. The sample carries roughly 42,000 clones, about nine tenths recorded once. Material for sequencing was peripheral blood. The receptors were gathered from a human donor in a cohort sampled during active COVID-19.

This clone appeared a single time. The J gene is TRBJ2-1, the V gene TRBV19; 13 bases fit TRBD2. The CDR3 has 17 amino acids. V shed 6 bases and J 6 bases; nucleotides not matched to a gene: 11. Germline V lookup: CDR1 LNHDA, CDR2 SQIVND (reference sequence). CDR3 in DNA: TGTGCCAGTAGCACATACACTAGCGGGAGGGCCATCAATGAGCAGTTCTTC. Its translation: CASSTYTSGRAINEQFF.

This chain joins TRBV5-4 and TRBJ2-1; 11 positions match TRBD1. This CDR3 is built from 14 residues. The trim removed 4 bases at V and 8 bases at J, leaving 5 bases unmatched. From germline, CDR1 is SGHNT and CDR2 YYREEE (reference sequence). The CDR3 here is CASSLGQGAYEQFF. CDR3 coding DNA: TGTGCCAGCAGCCTCGGACAGGGGGCCTATGAGCAGTTCTTC.

The V call is TRBV19, the J call TRBJ1-1; D is uncertain. V dropped 6 bases and J dropped 3 bases, with 14 bases sitting between them. The germline gives CDR1 LNHDA, CDR2 SQIVND (reference sequence). The CDR3 has 14 residues. DNA of the CDR3: TGTGCCAGTAGCCTGACACCGGGGTACACTGAAGCTTTCTTT. Translated: CASSLTPGYTEAFF.

The J gene is TRBJ2-3, the V gene TRBV11-3, with D maybe TRBD1 (5 bases). Trimming removed 5 bases at V and 0 bases at J, with 12 bases between. Germline V gene sequence: CDR1 SGHNT, CDR2 YENEEA. The CDR3 loop spans 15 amino acids. CDR3 nucleotide sequence: TGTGCCAGCAGCCCCCAGGGCGCTAGCACAGATACGCAGTATTTT. Its protein product is CASSPQGASTDTQYF. The variable domain in full, completed from reference TRBV11-3 and TRBJ2-3, reads EAGVVQSPRYKIIEKKQPVAFWCNPISGHNTLYWYLQNLGQGPELLIRYENEEAVDDSQLPKDRFSAERLKGVDSTLKIQPAELGDSAVYLCASSPQGASTDTQYFGPGTRLTVL.

The chain couples TRBV15 to TRBJ2-2; no clear D. CDR1 and CDR2 from the germline V gene are LNHNV and YYDKDF (reference sequence). V gave up 0 bases and J gave up 4 bases, with 18 bases separating them. CDR3 length equals 18 residues. CDR3 in DNA: TGTGCCACCAGCAGAGATCATGACGCGGCGGTTTTCACCGGGGAGCTGTTTTTT. This translates into CATSRDHDAAVFTGELFF.

In its sample, this clone was seen once. The CDR3, as DNA: TGTGCCAGCAGGGGCATGAACACTGAAGCTTTCTTT. Protein product: CASRGMNTEAFF. The V and J genes are TRBV2 and TRBJ1-1; D is ambiguous. Trimming took 6 bases from V and 0 from J, leaving 5 bases between them. The length of the CDR3 is 12 residues. Looked up from germline, CDR1 is SNHLY and CDR2 is FYNNEI.

The V gene is TRBV9, the J gene TRBJ2-1, with D unclear. Germline V gene sequence: CDR1 SGDLS, CDR2 YYNGEE. The V gene lost 0 bases and the J gene lost 4 bases, with 11 bases spanning the gap. This CDR3 has 15 amino acids. CDR3 sequence reads: CASSVDGSNYNEQFF. For the CDR3, the DNA is TGTGCCAGCAGCGTAGACGGGTCAAATTACAATGAGCAGTTCTTC. The full variable domain, its missing parts supplied by reference TRBV9 and TRBJ2-1, is DSGVTQTPKHLITATGQRVTLRCSPRSGDLSVYWYQQSLDQGLQFLIQYYNGEERAKGNILERFSAQQFPDLHSELNLSSLELGDSALYFCASSVDGSNYNEQFFGPGTRLTVL.

CDR3 DNA sequence: TGTGCCAGCAGCGGGGACCCGACAGGGGGCGCGTCGGGAACGCAGTATTTT. Protein sequence: CASSGDPTGGASGTQYF. This chain uses TRBV9 with TRBJ2-3, with 10 bases matching TRBD1. V was clipped by 3 bases and J by 9 bases; unmatched bases: 16. Germline values: CDR1 SGDLS, CDR2 YYNGEE. This CDR3 region has 17 residues.